The rows below give T cell receptor beta chains drawn from one sample of a study of T cells in severe cutaneous drug reactions. TCRdb reanalyzed the multiplex PCR reads, giving one entry per CDR3 protein sequence and no DNA. The table gives fewer than 8,000 distinct CDR3 sequences; the top ten clones make up roughly 30% of it. Sequenced material: cells from a skin blister. These receptors were obtained from a human donor with toxic epidermal necrolysis, a severe cutaneous drug reaction. Both conserved end residues are part of each CDR3. Size tells how often a clone was seen (once, few, many) or the class of an expanded clone, and some rows leave it out.

>TRBV28|TRBJ2-4|.
CASSLIAGNIQYF
>TRBV27|TRBJ1-1|medium-sized
CASSLLSGGPTEAFF
>TRBV9|TRBJ2-7|.
CASSPSGGSYEQYF
>TRBV29-1|TRBJ1-2|.
CSVAGVSGYTF
>TRBV20-1|TRBJ1-6|.
CSARGRSSYNSPLHF
>TRBV27|TRBJ2-1|medium-sized
CASSSFSTNEQFF
>TRBV13|TRBJ2-7|.
CASSRDSYEQYF
>TRBV10-3|TRBJ1-1|.
CAISSPGMTEAFF
>TRBV18|TRBJ2-7|.
CASSPGTLNEQYF
>TRBV7-8|TRBJ2-1|.
CASSYLLADDYNEQFF
>TRBV5-6|TRBJ2-1|.
CASSLGQHYNEQFF
>TRBV2|TRBJ1-5|.
CASSAGQVYQPQHF
>TRBV30|TRBJ2-1|.
CAWRGPAGGSYNEQFF
>TRBV6-2/TRBV6-3|TRBJ2-7|medium-sized
CASSTSRYEQYF
>TRBV7-6|TRBJ2-1|.
CASSPEPGRLYNEQFF
>TRBV10-2|TRBJ2-7|.
CATATGTSFYEQYF
>TRBV12-3/TRBV12-4|TRBJ2-7|.
CASSPGHKAYEQYF
>TRBV28|TRBJ1-1|.
CASTNDRVNTEAFF
>TRBV28|TRBJ2-1|.
CASSLSPGFVAGPSSYNEQFF
>TRBV12-3/TRBV12-4|TRBJ2-5|.
CASSGLAGERGETQYF
>TRBV28|TRBJ1-5|.
CASSWGQGSNQPQHF
>TRBV29-1|TRBJ2-1|large
CSVAGTSGHYNEQFF
>TRBV19|TRBJ2-1|.
CASTFSGRNEQFF
>TRBV28|TRBJ2-1|.
CASSKLSYNEQFF
>TRBV29-1|TRBJ1-2|large
CSVAGPHGYTF
>TRBV3-1|TRBJ2-3|.
CASSQDRRTQYF
>TRBV30|TRBJ2-5|.
CAWSFRGQETQYF
>TRBV15|TRBJ2-7|.
CATSFQLAGEVEQYF
>TRBV27|TRBJ2-5|.
CASSTLTGIETQYF
>TRBV7-2|TRBJ2-7|.
CASSSRGKGLFHEQYF
>TRBV20-1|TRBJ2-1|.
CSARFRGERGGYNEQFF
>TRBV20-1|TRBJ2-5|.
CSGTAAGTQYF
>TRBV28|TRBJ1-1|.
CASSLGPRTEAFF
>TRBV11-2|TRBJ1-4|.
CATQAPNEKLFF
>TRBV9|TRBJ2-7|.
CASSVEQGPGYEQYF
>TRBV28|TRBJ1-2|.
CASSLSVSVHGYTF
>TRBV5-1|TRBJ2-2|.
CASSLDGTHTGELFF
>TRBV9|TRBJ1-2|.
CASSVGPDYTF
>TRBV27|TRBJ2-3|.
CASSLGDTQYF
>TRBV29-1|TRBJ2-5|.
CSVERRQGKETQYF
>TRBV30|TRBJ1-1|.
CAWSVDRYTEAFF
>TRBV4-1|TRBJ2-6|.
CASSHGQANSGANVLTF
>TRBV6-6|TRBJ2-7|.
CASSYGTSARRDYEQYF
>TRBV28|TRBJ2-5|.
CAARGTPKGTQYF
>TRBV29-1|TRBJ1-1|hyperexpanded
CSVLDGNTEAFF
>TRBV12-3/TRBV12-4|TRBJ1-4|.
CASSLGTRPFF
>TRBV28|TRBJ2-7|.
CASSPPGRSSDEQYF
>TRBV29-1|TRBJ2-3|.
CSVASAGERYTQYF
>TRBV28|TRBJ1-2|.
CASIPGTAVSYGYTF
>TRBV28|TRBJ2-7|.
CASSLSSIYEQYF
>TRBV29-1|TRBJ2-6|.
CSVELGSGANVLTF
>TRBV2|TRBJ2-7|.
CASSGTGGYREQYF
>TRBV7-6|TRBJ2-1|medium-sized
CASSSGSSVEQFF
>TRBV27|TRBJ1-6|.
CASSPSDRRGLNSPLHF